The rows below give T cell receptor beta chains drawn from one sample of a study of OX40 agonist ivuxolimab in advanced cancers. The method was immunoSEQ multiplex PCR; TCRdb's version includes in-frame clones alone and lacks a portion of them. The sample has 80,000 to 95,000 clones, just over 90% seen once; the top ten hold roughly 0.5%. Material: CD4+ or CD8+ T cells sorted from blood, obtained in a trial of the OX40 agonist ivuxolimab. These receptors came from an adult with an advanced solid tumor such as melanoma, head and neck, liver or kidney cancer. Each CDR3 is given with its conserved first and last residue.

j_gene: TRBJ1-4
len: 15
v_gene: TRBV18
CDR3aa: CASSPEKGTNEKLFF

j_gene: TRBJ1-2
len: 13
v_gene: TRBV6-1
CDR3aa: CASSEEGRYGYTF

j_gene: TRBJ2-5
len: 14
v_gene: TRBV9
CDR3aa: CASSATSAEETQYF

j_gene: TRBJ2-3
len: 16
v_gene: TRBV5-6
CDR3aa: CASSLGTPGGEGAQYF

j_gene: TRBJ2-7
len: 15
v_gene: TRBV15
CDR3aa: CATAFWRISSYEQYF

j_gene: TRBJ2-5
len: 18
v_gene: TRBV18
CDR3aa: CASSPLTFTSGGQETQYF

j_gene: TRBJ1-2
len: 13
v_gene: TRBV5-6
CDR3aa: CASSRGQGDGYTF

j_gene: TRBJ1-5
len: 16
v_gene: TRBV6-1
CDR3aa: CASSGLRGYSNQPQHF

j_gene: TRBJ2-2
len: 15
v_gene: TRBV23-1
CDR3aa: CASSRTSENTGELFF

j_gene: TRBJ2-7
len: 18
v_gene: TRBV7-8
CDR3aa: CASSLDGGAPRPWEEQYF

j_gene: TRBJ1-4
len: 15
v_gene: TRBV30
CDR3aa: CAWSAYGATNEKLFF